This TCR beta chain emerged from a study of blood T cells in healthy people across ages. Study-wide results and caveats: One million T cells yielded diversity estimates that were considered underestimates. Donor CMV status was unknown, possibly confounding expanded clonotype changes. More naive CD4+ cells and higher diversity were found in long-lived than in aged donors.

The CDR3 length is 12 residues. V shed 7 bases and J shed 6 bases, with 14 bases lying between them. Germline lookup yields CDR1 SQVTM and CDR2 ANQGSEA. A second PCR of 7 to 11 cycles used a sample-barcoded 5' primer and a J-beta primer mix. TCRdb processed the 5' RACE reads anew with MiXCR; each CDR3 protein has one entry. Here the sample spans nearly 800,000 distinct CDR3 sequences, around three fifths being singletons. Isolating PBMCs gave at least 6 million of these cells per sample. A remark on this clonotype: The antigen is unknown.

J is TRBJ2-3 and V is TRBV29-1; D is uncertain. This receptor was obtained from a man aged 35 to 55 in good health. Sequencing input: blood. The CDR3, as DNA: TGCAGCGCTGCAGAGCTTCAGGATACGCAGTATTTT. Amino acid sequence: CSAAELQDTQYF.